Following are 5 T cell receptor beta chains from one sample sequenced in a study of T cell repertoires in cytomegalovirus infection. Each CDR3 protein gets one entry after TCRdb re-called the reads with MiXCR. In the table there are 350,000 to 550,000 distinct CDR3 sequences, 31% of which are singletons. Sequencing input: PBMCs. The source of these receptors is a human donor in good health (CMV status not recorded). Some clones in this sample may be carry-over from other donors' samples.

Many counts were recorded for this clonotype. In DNA form, the CDR3 reads TGTGCCAGCAGTTATGGAGGGACCTACCCAAACGGCTACACCTTC. The encoded protein is CASSYGGTYPNGYTF. The rearrangement uses TRBV6-2 or TRBV6-3 and TRBJ1-2, with a tentative D call TRBD1 (5 bases). Trimming stripped 3 bases from V and 8 bases from J, with 19 bases between. This CDR3 has 15 amino acids. Germline V gives CDR1 MNHEY, CDR2 SVGEGT.

The DNA for the CDR3 is TGTGCCAGCAGTTTATACGGGGGGGCCGAGTACGAGCAGTACTTC. This sequence encodes CASSLYGGAEYEQYF. The chain employs TRBV12-3 or TRBV12-4 and TRBJ2-7; 8 bases line up with TRBD2. The CDR3 runs 15 residues. V trimming: 2 bases; J trimming: 4 bases; junction bases outside the gene matches: 7.

Comments on this clonotype: This clone may be a read error of a much larger clone one base away. V gene TRBV7-2 combines with J gene TRBJ2-5; possible D gene TRBD2, 6 bases. Trimming pared 1 base from V and 11 bases from J, leaving 17 bases between. Germline V gene data show CDR1 as SGHTA and CDR2 as FQGNSA. This CDR3 has 14 residues. The CDR3 loop is CTSSLGQRAGPQYF. DNA of the CDR3: TGTACCAGCAGCTTAGGCCAGAGGGCGGGGCCTCAGTACTTC.

About this clonotype: One junction end does not reproduce the germline sequence, and a read error may be involved. The chain couples TRBV28 to TRBJ2-1, with TRBD1 identical over 10 bases. Germline V gives CDR1 MDHEN, CDR2 SYDVKM. This CDR3 has 16 residues. DNA for the CDR3: TGTTCCAGCAGTCGATGCGGGACAGGGGAGGTAAATGAGCAGTTCTTC. It codes for CSSSRCGTGEVNEQFF.

This clonotype has at least ten counts. This chain joins TRBV7-2 and TRBJ2-3; 9 bases match TRBD2. The CDR3 contains 16 residues. Trimming at V came to 4 bases and at J to 3 bases, leaving 8 bases not matched to a gene. Per germline, CDR1 SGHTA and CDR2 FQGNSA. CDR3 region: CASSSLLSGGTDTQYF. The CDR3 region has the DNA TGTGCCAGCAGCTCCCTCCTTAGCGGGGGTACAGATACGCAGTATTTT.